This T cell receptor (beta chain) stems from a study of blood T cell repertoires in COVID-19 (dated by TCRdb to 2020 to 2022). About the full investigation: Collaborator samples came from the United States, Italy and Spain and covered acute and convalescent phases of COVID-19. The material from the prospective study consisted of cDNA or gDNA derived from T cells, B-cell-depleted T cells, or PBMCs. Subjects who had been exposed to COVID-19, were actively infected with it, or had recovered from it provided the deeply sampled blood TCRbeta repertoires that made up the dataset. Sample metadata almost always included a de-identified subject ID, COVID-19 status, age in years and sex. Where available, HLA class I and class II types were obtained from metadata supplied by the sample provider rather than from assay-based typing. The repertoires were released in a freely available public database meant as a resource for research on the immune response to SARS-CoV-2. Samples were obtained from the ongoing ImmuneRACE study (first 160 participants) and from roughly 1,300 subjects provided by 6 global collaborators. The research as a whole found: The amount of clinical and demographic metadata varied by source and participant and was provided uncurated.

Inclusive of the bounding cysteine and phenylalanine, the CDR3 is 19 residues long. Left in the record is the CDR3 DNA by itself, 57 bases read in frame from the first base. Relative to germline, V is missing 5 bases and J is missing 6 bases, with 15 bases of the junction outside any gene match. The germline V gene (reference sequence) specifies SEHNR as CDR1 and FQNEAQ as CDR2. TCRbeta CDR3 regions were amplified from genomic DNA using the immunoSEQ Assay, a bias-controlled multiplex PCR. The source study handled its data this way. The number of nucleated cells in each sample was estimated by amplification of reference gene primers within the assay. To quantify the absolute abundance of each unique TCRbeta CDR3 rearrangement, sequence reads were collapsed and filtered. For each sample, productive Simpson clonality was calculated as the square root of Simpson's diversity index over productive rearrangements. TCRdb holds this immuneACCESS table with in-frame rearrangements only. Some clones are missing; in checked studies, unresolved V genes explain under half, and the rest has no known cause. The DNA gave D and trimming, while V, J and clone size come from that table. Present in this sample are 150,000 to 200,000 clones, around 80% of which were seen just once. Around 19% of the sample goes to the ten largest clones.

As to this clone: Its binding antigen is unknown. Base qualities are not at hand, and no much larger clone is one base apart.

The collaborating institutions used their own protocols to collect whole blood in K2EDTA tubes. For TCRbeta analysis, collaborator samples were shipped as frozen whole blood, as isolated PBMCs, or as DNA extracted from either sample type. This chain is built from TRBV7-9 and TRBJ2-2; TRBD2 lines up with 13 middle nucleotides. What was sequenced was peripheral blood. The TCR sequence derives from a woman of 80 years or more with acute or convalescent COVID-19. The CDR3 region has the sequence CASSRTRTSGSLRAGELFF. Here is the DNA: TGTGCCAGCAGCCGGACTAGGACTAGCGGGAGTTTAAGGGCCGGGGAGCTGTTTTTT.